The 15 T cell receptor beta chains reported below all come from one sample, sequenced in a study of cytomegalovirus exposure and HLA in healthy donors. PCR used 60 Vbeta primers and 13 Jbeta primers. Measured with immunoSEQ multiplex PCR; TCRdb has only the in-frame clones, and not every one. The sample comprises around 50,000 clones, about 79% of which are singletons, and approximately 1.5% rests with the top ten. The sample was PBMCs. The receptors derive from a man aged 40-49 years in good health and CMV-seronegative.

The genes are TRBV19 and TRBJ2-2; 13 nucleotides line up with TRBD2. Germline V gene lookup returns CDR1 LNHDA and CDR2 SQIVND (reference sequence). V dropped 4 bases and J dropped 6; count of bases not matched to a gene: 5. The CDR3 runs 16 residues. CDR3 sequence (DNA): TGTGCCAGTAGTACCGGGACTAGCGGGGTGGCCGGGGAGCTGTTTTTT. This sequence encodes CASSTGTSGVAGELFF.

The V and J genes are TRBV10-3 and TRBJ1-5, with 8 nucleotides matching TRBD1. The CDR3 extends over 14 amino acids. Looked up from germline, CDR1 is ENHRY and CDR2 is SYGVKD. The junction had 3 bases not matched to a gene; V was cut back by 3 bases and J by 5 bases. The CDR3 sequence is CAISDGQGDQPQHF. The CDR3 DNA is TGTGCCATCAGTGATGGACAGGGCGATCAGCCCCAGCATTTT.

In regard to this clone: At one end, the junction sequence differs from germline, possibly due to a read error. This sequence joins TRBV18 and TRBJ2-1; weak D call: TRBD2 (6 bases). The germline CDR1 and CDR2 sequences are KGHSH and LQKENI. The CDR3 length is 16 residues. The CDR3 is CASSPPGLRNYNEQFF. CDR3 DNA: TGTGCCAGCTCCCCACCGGGACTTAGAAACTACAATGAGCAGTTCTTC. Looking up the rest from reference TRBV18 and TRBJ2-1 gives the full variable domain: NAGVMQNPRHLVRRRGQEARLRCSPMKGHSHVYWYRQLPEEGLKFMVYLQKENIIDESGMPKERFSAEFPKEGPSILRIQQVVRGDSAAYFCASSPPGLRNYNEQFFGPGTRLTVL.

This chain connects TRBV20-1 to TRBJ1-2; D unclear. The V gene lost 4 bases and the J gene lost 4 bases, with 7 bases spanning the gap. The CDR3 covers 11 residues. CDR1 is DFQATT and CDR2 is SNEGSKA in the germline V gene (reference sequence). The CDR3 sequence is CSAIWSYGYTF. Here the CDR3 DNA reads TGCAGTGCTATCTGGAGCTATGGCTACACCTTC.

The chain uses TRBV5-1 and TRBJ1-6, with D hard to call. The CDR3 length is 15 residues. Germline V gene sequence: CDR1 SGHRS, CDR2 YFSETQ. The V and J ends lost 0 bases and 9 bases respectively, with 13 bases between them. The CDR3 DNA follows: TGCGCCAGCAGCTTGGATGGGGAAGGAGGTTCACCCCTCCACTTT. It yields the protein CASSLDGEGGSPLHF.

Only a few counts were recorded for this clone. At the DNA level, this CDR3 is encoded by other sequences in the same sample as well. This chain links TRBV5-1 with TRBJ2-2, with 10 bases matching TRBD2. The CDR3 has 18 amino acids. CDR1 is SGHRS and CDR2 is YFSETQ in the germline V gene. After removal of 0 bases from V and 0 bases from J, the junction contained 5 bases not matched to a gene. CDR3 DNA sequence: TGCGCCAGCAGCTTGGGTCTAGCGGGGGCTGCGAACACCGGGGAGCTGTTTTTT. This sequence encodes CASSLGLAGAANTGELFF.

The chain uses TRBV4-3 and TRBJ1-1, with D possibly matching TRBD1 (5 bases). This CDR3 region has 14 residues. The germline V gene encodes CDR1 LGHNA and CDR2 YSLEER. Trimming shortened V by 4 bases and J by 8 bases, and 17 bases separated the two germline ends. DNA for the CDR3: TGCGCCAGCAGCCTTCTAATTCAGGGTGGAGAAGCTTTCTTT. It encodes CASSLLIQGGEAFF.

The chain recombines TRBV27 with TRBJ1-5; a weak D match, TRBD1 (6 bases). V shed 2 bases and J shed 0 bases, with 14 bases lying between them. CDR1 is MNHEY, CDR2 SMNVEV, per germline (reference sequence). This CDR3 has 17 residues. DNA for the CDR3: TGTGCCAGCAGTTTAGGGCAACAGGGTAATAGCAATCAGCCCCAGCATTTT. Amino acids: CASSLGQQGNSNQPQHF.

V and J are TRBV7-6 and TRBJ2-7; D is unresolved. The CDR3 totals 15 residues. The V gene lost 5 bases and the J gene lost 4 bases, with 18 bases spanning the gap. Per the germline V gene, CDR1 is SGHVS and CDR2 is FNYEAQ. In DNA form, the CDR3 reads TGTGCCAGCAGCCGTACCGAGTCCGCCCCATACGAGCAGTACTTC. Its protein is CASSRTESAPYEQYF.

This clone was seen just once. The rearrangement uses TRBV5-5 and TRBJ1-1, with unresolved D. The germline gives CDR1 SGHKS, CDR2 YYEKEE (reference sequence). V dropped 3 bases and J dropped 6 bases, with 15 bases sitting between them. The CDR3 length is 14 residues. CDR3 nucleotide sequence: TGTGCCAGCAGCTCTCAGGAGGTTATACCTGAAGCTTTCTTT. This translates into CASSSQEVIPEAFF.

In this sample, this clone turned up once. The chain couples TRBV7-2 to TRBJ2-2; a possible D gene is TRBD1 (6 bases). CDR3 size: 14 residues. Germline V gene data show CDR1 as SGHTA and CDR2 as FQGNSA. Deletions cut 4 bases from V and 5 bases from J, with 11 bases between. The CDR3 DNA reads as TGTGCCAGCAGCTCGTACAGGGTTACCGGGGAGCTGTTTTTT. Translated: CASSSYRVTGELFF.

Details on this clone: Because the CDR3 is missing its conserved closing phenylalanine or tryptophan, this is likely a read error. In DNA, the CDR3 is TGTGCCAGCGGATGGACAGGGGGCGCAGGCACTGAAGCTTTCCTT. The encoded protein is CASGWTGGAGTEAFL. This chain links TRBV28 with TRBJ1-1, with TRBD1 identical over 11 bases. The CDR3 totals 15 residues. Unmatched junction bases numbered 9, after V lost 8 bases and J lost 4 bases. Per germline, CDR1 MDHEN and CDR2 SYDVKM.

The CDR3, as DNA: TGTGCCAGCAGCCGTTGGACTAGCGGAGGCTCTGGGGCCAACGTCCTGACTTTC. Translated: CASSRWTSGGSGANVLTF. The gene calls are TRBV5-6 and TRBJ2-6, with 10 positions matching TRBD2. CDR3 size: 18 residues. The J segment lost 0 bases and the V segment lost 4 bases, leaving 7 bases of the junction unmatched. Germline CDR1 is SGHDT and CDR2 is YYEEEE.

The chain carries TRBV30 and TRBJ1-2, with D possibly matching TRBD1 (5 bases). The CDR3 spans 13 residues. CDR1 and CDR2 from the germline V gene are GTSNPN and SVGIG (reference sequence). V lost 2 bases and J 14 bases, leaving 21 bases between the germline ends. CDR3 sequence: CAWSTMTGGWETF. The DNA for the CDR3 is TGTGCCTGGAGTACAATGACTGGGGGGTGGGAAACCTTC.

V usage is TRBV9 and J usage is TRBJ2-2, with D unresolved. Deletions cut 2 bases from V and 1 base from J, with 9 bases between. CDR1 and CDR2 (germline): SGDLS, YYNGEE. This CDR3 region has 15 residues. CDR3 protein: CASSVRLMNTGELFF. Here the CDR3 DNA reads TGTGCCAGCAGCGTTAGACTGATGAACACCGGGGAGCTGTTTTTT.